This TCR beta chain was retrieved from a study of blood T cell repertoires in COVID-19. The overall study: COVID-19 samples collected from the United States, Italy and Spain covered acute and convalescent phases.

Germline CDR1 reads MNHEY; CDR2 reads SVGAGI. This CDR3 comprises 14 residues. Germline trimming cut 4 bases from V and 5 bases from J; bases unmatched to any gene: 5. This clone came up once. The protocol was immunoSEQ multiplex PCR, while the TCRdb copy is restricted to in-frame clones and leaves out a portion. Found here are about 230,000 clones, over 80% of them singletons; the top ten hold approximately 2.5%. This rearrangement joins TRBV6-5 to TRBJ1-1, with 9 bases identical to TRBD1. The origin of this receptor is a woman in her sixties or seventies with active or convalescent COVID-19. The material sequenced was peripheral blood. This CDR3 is CASSLETGGTEAFF. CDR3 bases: TGTGCCAGCAGTTTAGAGACAGGGGGGACTGAAGCTTTCTTT.